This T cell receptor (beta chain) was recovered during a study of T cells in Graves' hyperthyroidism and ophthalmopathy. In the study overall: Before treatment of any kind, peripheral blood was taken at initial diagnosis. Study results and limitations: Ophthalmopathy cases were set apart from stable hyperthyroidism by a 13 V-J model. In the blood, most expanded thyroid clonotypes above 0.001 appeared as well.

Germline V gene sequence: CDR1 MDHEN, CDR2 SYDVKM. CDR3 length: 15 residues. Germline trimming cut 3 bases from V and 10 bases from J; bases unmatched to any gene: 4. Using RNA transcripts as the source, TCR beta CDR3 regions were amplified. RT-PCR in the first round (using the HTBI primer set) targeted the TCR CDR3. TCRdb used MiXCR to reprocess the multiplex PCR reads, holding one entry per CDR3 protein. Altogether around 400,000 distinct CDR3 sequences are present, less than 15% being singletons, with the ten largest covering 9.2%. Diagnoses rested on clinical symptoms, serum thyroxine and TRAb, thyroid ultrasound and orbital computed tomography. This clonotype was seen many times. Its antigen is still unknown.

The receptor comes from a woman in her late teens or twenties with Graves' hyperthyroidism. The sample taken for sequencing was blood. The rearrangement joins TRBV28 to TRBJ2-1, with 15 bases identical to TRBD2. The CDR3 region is CASSLGLAGGEEQFF. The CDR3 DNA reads TGTGCCAGCAGTTTGGGACTAGCGGGAGGAGAAGAGCAGTTCTTC.